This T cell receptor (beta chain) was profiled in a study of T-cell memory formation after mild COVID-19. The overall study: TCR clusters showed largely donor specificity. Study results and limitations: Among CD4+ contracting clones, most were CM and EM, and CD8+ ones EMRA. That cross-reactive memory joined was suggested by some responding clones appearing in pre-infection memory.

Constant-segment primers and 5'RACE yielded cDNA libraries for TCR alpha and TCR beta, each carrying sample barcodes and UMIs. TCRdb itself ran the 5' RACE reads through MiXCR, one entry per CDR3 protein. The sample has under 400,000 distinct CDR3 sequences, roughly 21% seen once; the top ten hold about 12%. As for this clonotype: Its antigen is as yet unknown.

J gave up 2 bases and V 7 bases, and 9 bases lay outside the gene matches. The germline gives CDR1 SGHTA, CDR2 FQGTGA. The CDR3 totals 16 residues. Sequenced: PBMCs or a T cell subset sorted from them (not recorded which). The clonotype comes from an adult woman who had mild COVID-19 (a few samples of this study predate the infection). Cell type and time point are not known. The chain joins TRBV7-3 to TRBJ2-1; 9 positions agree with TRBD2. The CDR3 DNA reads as TGTGCCAGCACCAAAGGGGCTAGCGGGACCTACAATGAGCAGTTCTTC. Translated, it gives CASTKGASGTYNEQFF.